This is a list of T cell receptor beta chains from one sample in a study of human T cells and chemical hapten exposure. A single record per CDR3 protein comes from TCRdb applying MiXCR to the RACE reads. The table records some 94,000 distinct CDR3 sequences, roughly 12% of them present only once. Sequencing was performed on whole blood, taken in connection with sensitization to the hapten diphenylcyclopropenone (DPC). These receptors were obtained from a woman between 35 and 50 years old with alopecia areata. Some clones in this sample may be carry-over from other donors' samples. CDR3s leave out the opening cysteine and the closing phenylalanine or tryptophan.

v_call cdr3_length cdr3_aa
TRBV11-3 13 ASSLTPARQETQY
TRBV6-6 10 ASSYSRKEQY
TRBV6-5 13 ASSPWDSRKNIQY
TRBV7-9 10 ASSLGTWEQY
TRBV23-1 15 ASSIRTSGNDTDTQY
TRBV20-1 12 SARSDGNTGELF
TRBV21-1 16 ASSKATAGTAGRYEQY
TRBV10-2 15 ASSVTPGTSGYNEQF
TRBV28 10 ASSEGAYGYT
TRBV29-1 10 SVAQGDTEAF
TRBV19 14 ASSIQGAAGANVLT
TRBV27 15 ASSRTFGISGANVLT
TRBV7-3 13 ASSLTGLSTDTQY
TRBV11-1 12 ASSLEGRTLGYT
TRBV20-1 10 SATKQGTGYT
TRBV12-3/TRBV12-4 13 ASSPSGTGGRGLF
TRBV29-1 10 SVGQTNNEQF
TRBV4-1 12 ASSQAGAGNTIY
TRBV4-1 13 ASKPAENPYNEQF
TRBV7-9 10 ASSSGQGLTF
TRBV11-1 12 ASSRRGLSYEQY
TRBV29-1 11 SIELGSRYGYT
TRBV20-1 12 SAHLTISYNEQF
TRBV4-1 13 ASRRTSGSYNEQF
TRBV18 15 ASSPNPGQGRTDTQY
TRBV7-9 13 ASSSLTVNTGELF
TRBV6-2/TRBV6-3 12 ASSHFGRAREQY
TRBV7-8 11 ASSSTGVNEQF
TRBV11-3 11 ASSLSTSFEQF
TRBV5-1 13 ASSLMGTEGNEQF